The clone carrying this T cell receptor beta chain was seen a few times. What it recognizes is unknown. This sample also contains other DNA sequences that code for the same CDR3. These data originate in a study of beta chain features in type 1 diabetes. Study-wide points: For Type 1 diabetes patients, all four CD4+ subsets carried TCRB CDR3s that were moderately but significantly shorter.

The entirety of the isolated RNA underwent reverse transcription, so expressed TCRB transcripts were sequenced. Some clones are missing from TCRdb's copy, which holds only in-frame ones; the method was immunoSEQ multiplex PCR. Here the sample spans hundreds of thousands of clones, less than 10% being singletons. Sequencing input: central memory CD4+ T cells from blood. This sequence was found in a woman younger than 35 in good health.

CDR3 sequence reads: CASSRGQGNQPQHF. The CDR3 region has the DNA TGTGCCAGCAGCCGTGGACAGGGCAATCAGCCCCAGCATTTT. The chain recombines TRBV7-2 with TRBJ1-5; 7 bases are shared with TRBD1. Trimming took 5 bases from V and 2 from J; bases not matched to a gene: 3. Germline V gene sequence: CDR1 SGHTA, CDR2 FQGNSA. This CDR3 spans 14 amino acids.